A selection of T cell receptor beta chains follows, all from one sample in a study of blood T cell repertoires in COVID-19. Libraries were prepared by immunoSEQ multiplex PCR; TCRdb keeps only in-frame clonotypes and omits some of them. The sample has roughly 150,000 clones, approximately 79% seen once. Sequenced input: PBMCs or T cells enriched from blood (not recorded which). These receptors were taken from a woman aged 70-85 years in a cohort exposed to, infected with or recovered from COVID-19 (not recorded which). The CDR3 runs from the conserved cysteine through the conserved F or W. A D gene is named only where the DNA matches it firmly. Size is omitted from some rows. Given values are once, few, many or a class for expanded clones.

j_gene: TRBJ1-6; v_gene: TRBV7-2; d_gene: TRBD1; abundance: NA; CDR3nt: TGTGCCAGCAGCTTAGAAAGGGGGCTTTTTGGTTCACCCCTCCACTTT; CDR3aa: CASSLERGLFGSPLHF
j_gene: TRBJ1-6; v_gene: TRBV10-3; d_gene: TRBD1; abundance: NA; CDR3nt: TGTGCCTCCCGACAGGGGGCTGATAATTCACCCCTCCACTTT; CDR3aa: CASRQGADNSPLHF
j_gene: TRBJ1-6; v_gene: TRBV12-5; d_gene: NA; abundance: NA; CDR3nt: TGTGCTAGTGGTTTGTGGGGTGGGGGGGATTTGACACCCCTCCACTTT; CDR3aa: CASGLWGGGDLTPLHF
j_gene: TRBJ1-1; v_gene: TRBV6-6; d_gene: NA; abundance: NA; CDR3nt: TGTGCCAGCAGTTACACAGGGACGAACACTGAAGCTTTCTTT; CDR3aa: CASSYTGTNTEAFF
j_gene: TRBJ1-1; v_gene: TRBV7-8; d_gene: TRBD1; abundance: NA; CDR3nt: TGTGCCAGCAGCGCCCGGACTTGGCAGGGGGGAACTGAAGCTTTCTTT; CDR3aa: CASSARTWQGGTEAFF
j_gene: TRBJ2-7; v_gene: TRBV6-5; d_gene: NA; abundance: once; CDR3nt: TGTGCCAGCAGTTACTCTGCCAGCACAGTCTCCTACGAGCAGTACTTC; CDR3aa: CASSYSASTVSYEQYF
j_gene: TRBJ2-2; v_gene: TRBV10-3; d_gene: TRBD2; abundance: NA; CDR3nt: TGTGCCATCAGTGAAGCGGGGGGGCGGACCGGGGAGCTGTTTTTT; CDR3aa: CAISEAGGRTGELFF
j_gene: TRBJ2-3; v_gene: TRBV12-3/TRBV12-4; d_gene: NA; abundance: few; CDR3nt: TGTGCCAGCAAGCTAGATGCGGCGTATACGCAGTATTTT; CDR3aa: CASKLDAAYTQYF
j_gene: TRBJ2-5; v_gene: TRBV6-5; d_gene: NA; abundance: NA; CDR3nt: TGTGCCAGCAGTCTATTACAGGAAGAGACCCAGTACTTC; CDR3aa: CASSLLQEETQYF
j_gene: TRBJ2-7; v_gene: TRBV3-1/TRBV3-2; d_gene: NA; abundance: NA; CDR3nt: TGTGCCAGCAGTCAACTCGGAGGAGGGTCGTACGAGCAGTACTTC; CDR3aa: CASSQLGGGSYEQYF
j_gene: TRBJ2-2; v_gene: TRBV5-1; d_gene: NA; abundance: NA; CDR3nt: TGCGCCAGCAGCCTAGGACAGACAGCGAACACCGGGGAGCTGTTTTTT; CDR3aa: CASSLGQTANTGELFF
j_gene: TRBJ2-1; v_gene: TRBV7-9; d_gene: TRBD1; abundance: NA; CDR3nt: TGTGCCAGCGGATGGACAGGGATCGATGAGCAGTTCTTC; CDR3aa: CASGWTGIDEQFF
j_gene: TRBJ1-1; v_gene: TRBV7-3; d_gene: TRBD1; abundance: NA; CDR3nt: TGTGCCAGCAGTCTCGGACAGGGGATGAACACTGAAGCTTTCTTT; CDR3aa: CASSLGQGMNTEAFF
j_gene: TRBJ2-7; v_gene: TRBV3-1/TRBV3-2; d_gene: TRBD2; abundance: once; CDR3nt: TGTGCCAGCAGCCAAGCCCTTACTAGCGGGAGGGTATACGAGCAGTACTTC; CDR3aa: CASSQALTSGRVYEQYF
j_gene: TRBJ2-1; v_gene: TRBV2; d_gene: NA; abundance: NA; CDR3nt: TGTGCCAGCAGGCTATACAATGAGCAGTTCTTC; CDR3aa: CASRLYNEQFF
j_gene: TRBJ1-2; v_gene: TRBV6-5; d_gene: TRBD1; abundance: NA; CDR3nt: TGTGCCAGCAGGCCCAGGGGGCTCTATGGCTACACCTTC; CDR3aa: CASRPRGLYGYTF
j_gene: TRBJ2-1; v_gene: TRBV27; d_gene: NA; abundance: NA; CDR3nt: TGTGCCAGCAGTCTTACTGTCATGAGGGCCTCTGTCAATGAGCAGTTCTTC; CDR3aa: CASSLTVMRASVNEQFF
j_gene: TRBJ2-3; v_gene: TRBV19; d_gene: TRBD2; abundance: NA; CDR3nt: TGTGCCAGTAGTAGCGGGAGGGTAGGAAATACGCAGTATTTT; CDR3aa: CASSSGRVGNTQYF
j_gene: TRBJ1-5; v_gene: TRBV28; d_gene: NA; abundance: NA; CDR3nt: TGTGCCAGCACCCTACAGGGTTCGGGTCAGCCCCAGCATTTT; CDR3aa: CASTLQGSGQPQHF
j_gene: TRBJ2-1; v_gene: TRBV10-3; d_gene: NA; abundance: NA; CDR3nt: TGTGCCATCAGTGACAGGGAAGAGCAGTTCTTC; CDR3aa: CAISDREEQFF
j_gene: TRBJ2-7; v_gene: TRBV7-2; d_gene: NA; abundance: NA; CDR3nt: TGTGCCAGCAGCTTATCAGGCAAGGCCTACGAGCAGTACTTC; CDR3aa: CASSLSGKAYEQYF
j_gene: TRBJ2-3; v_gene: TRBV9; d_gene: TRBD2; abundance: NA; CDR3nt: TGTGCCAGCAGCGTAGGGACTAGCGGCCTGTGGGTCCTCACAGATACGCAGTATTTT; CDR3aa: CASSVGTSGLWVLTDTQYF
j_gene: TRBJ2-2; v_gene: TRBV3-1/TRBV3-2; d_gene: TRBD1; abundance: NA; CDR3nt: TGTGCCAGCAGCCAAGGGGACAGGGGAGGTACCGGGGAGCTGTTTTTT; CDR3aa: CASSQGDRGGTGELFF
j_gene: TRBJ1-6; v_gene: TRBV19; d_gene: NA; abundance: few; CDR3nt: TGTGCCAGTAGTGGAGGGCTGGGAAATTCACCCCTCCACTTT; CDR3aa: CASSGGLGNSPLHF
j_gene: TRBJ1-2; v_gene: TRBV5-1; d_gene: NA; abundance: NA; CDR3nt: TGCGCCAGCAGCCCGGACTCCTTCTCCTATGGCTACACCTTC; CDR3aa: CASSPDSFSYGYTF
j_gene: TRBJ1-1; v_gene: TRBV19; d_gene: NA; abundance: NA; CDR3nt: TGTGCCAGTAGTATGATGACGAGGATGAACACTGAAGCTTTCTTT; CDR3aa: CASSMMTRMNTEAFF
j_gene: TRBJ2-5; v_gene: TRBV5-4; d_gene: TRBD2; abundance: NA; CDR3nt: TGTGCCAGCAGCAAGACTAGCGGGAGTGGACAAGAGACCCAGTACTTC; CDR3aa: CASSKTSGSGQETQYF
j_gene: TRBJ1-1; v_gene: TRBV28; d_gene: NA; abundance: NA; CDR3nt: TGTGCCAGCAAACAGCCCGGTGACCCGCGAGGGGGTACTGAAGCTTTCTTT; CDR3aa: CASKQPGDPRGGTEAFF
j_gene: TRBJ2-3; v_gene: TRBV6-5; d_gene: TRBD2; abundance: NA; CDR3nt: TGTGCCAGCAGTTACTCTATAGCGGGAGGCGCAGATACGCAGTATTTT; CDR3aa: CASSYSIAGGADTQYF
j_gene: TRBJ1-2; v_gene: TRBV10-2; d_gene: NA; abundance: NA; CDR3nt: TGCGCCAGCAGCAGTGGTAACTATGGCTACACCTTC; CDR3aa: CASSSGNYGYTF
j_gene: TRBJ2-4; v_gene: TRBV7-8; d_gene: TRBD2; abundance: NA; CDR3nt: TGTGCCAGCAGCTCCGCCGGGACTAGTGACATTCAGTACTTC; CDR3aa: CASSSAGTSDIQYF
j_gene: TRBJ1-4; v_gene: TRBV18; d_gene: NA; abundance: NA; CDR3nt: TGTGCCAGCTCACCCAGGGGAGTGGGAGAAAAACTGTTTTTT; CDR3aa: CASSPRGVGEKLFF
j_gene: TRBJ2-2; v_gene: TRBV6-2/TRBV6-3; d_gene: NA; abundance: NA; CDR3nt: TGTGCCAGCAGCCCCGGGACCCTCAGAACGGGGGCCGGGGAGCTGTTTTTT; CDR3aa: CASSPGTLRTGAGELFF
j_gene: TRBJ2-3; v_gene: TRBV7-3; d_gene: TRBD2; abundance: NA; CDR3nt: TGTGCCAGCAGCTTAGCGGGGAGGGGGCAGTATTTT; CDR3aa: CASSLAGRGQYF
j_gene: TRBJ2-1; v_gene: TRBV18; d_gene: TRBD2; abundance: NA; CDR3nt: TGTGCCAGCTCACCACCCTCTACTAGCGGACAGTTCTTC; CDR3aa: CASSPPSTSGQFF